Included here is one T cell receptor beta chain sequence, with context. The antigen it recognizes is unknown. Base qualities are not at hand, and no much larger clone is one base apart. From its cysteine to its phenylalanine, the CDR3 spans 14 amino acids. CDR3 DNA is the only sequence kept; it has 42 bases, read in frame from the first base. The germline V gene provides CDR1 SGHAT and CDR2 FQNNGV. After removal of 5 bases from V and 4 bases from J, the junction retains 5 bases not matched to a gene. This entry is derived from a study of blood T cell repertoires in COVID-19 (TCRdb year 2020). Background for the entire study: The collaborator samples originated in the United States, Italy and Spain and spanned the acute and convalescent phases of COVID-19. Samples were obtained from the ongoing ImmuneRACE study (first 160 participants) and from some 1,200 subjects provided by 6 global collaborators. Deeply sampled blood TCRbeta repertoires from subjects exposed to, actively infected with, or recovered from COVID-19 were included in the dataset. The material from the prospective study consisted of cDNA or gDNA derived from T cells, B-cell-depleted T cells, or PBMCs. Where available, HLA class I and class II types were obtained from metadata supplied by the sample provider rather than from assay-based typing. The repertoires were made available in a free public database intended to serve as a resource for research on the immune response to SARS-CoV-2. Nearly every sample came with metadata listing a de-identified subject ID, COVID-19 status, age in years and sex.

The collaborating institutions used their own protocols to collect whole blood in K2EDTA tubes. Collaborator samples were shipped for TCRbeta analysis as frozen whole blood, isolated PBMCs, or DNA extracted from either sample type. The full study reports these points: Clinical and demographic metadata were provided uncurated, with the amount varying by source and participant.

The immunoSEQ Assay, a bias-controlled multiplex PCR, was used to amplify TCRbeta CDR3 regions from genomic DNA. As for the original processing: Nucleated cell counts per sample were estimated from amplification of reference gene primers within the assay. To quantify the absolute abundance of each unique TCRbeta CDR3 rearrangement, sequence reads were collapsed and filtered. For each sample, productive Simpson clonality was calculated by taking the square root of Simpson's diversity index across productive rearrangements. TCRdb re-hosts the immuneACCESS table, in-frame sequences only. Its copies lack some clones; in the studies checked, an unresolved V gene accounts for under half of them, and the cause for the rest is not known. Clone size and the V and J calls come from that table; the DNA yielded D and trimming. The sample table contains around 90,000 clones; only one count was recorded for just under 85% of them. The ten largest clonotypes hold about 12% of the sample.

The chain is encoded by TRBV11-2 joined to TRBJ1-1, with TRBD1 identical over 9 junction bases. The receptor was derived from a woman between 65 and 79 years old with active or convalescent COVID-19. Sequencing input: peripheral blood. The DNA sequence follows: TGTGCCAGCAGCCGACAGGGGGGACCCACTGAAGCTTTCTTT. The resulting protein is CASSRQGGPTEAFF.